A few counts support the clone carrying this TCR beta chain. Its cognate antigen is unknown. TCRbeta library construction was performed incorporating unique molecular identifiers. Each CDR3 protein gets one entry after TCRdb re-called the PCR reads with MiXCR. The sample includes about 600,000 distinct CDR3 sequences, 20% to 25% seen only once; the top ten take roughly 13%. This record belongs to a study of T-cell reconstitution after alpha-beta-depleted transplantation in children. Points from the study as a whole: Alpha-beta T cells present about two months after transplant were reported to originate from several hundred expanded graft clones. It was newly produced T cells that mostly accounted for T-cell counts and diversity one year after transplant. Day-60 TCRbeta diversity that was high in some patients was derived from surviving recipient T cells and thymic progenitors.

This receptor was taken from a boy younger than two who had a stem cell transplant for acute myeloid leukemia, so the T cells may come from the graft donor. The sample was PBMCs, mostly from graft donor cells, taken 360 days after TCRalphabeta/CD19-depleted stem cell transplant.

The CDR3 bases are TGCGCCAGCAGTGCTAGCGGGGGGCCGAGGGATGAGCAGTTCTTC. Its protein product is CASSASGGPRDEQFF. The chain recombines TRBV10-1 with TRBJ2-1; 11 nucleotides match TRBD2. Germline loops: CDR1 WNHNN, CDR2 SYGVQD (reference sequence). The CDR3 is made up of 15 amino acids. J lost 8 bases, V lost 4 bases, and 7 bases had no gene match.